Listed below are T cell receptor beta chains from one sample, sequenced in a study of OX40 agonist ivuxolimab in advanced cancers. Clones were sequenced by immunoSEQ multiplex PCR, and TCRdb holds only the in-frame ones, with some missing. The table includes tens of thousands of clones, approximately 80% detected once. The starting material was CD4+ or CD8+ T cells sorted from blood, obtained in a trial of the OX40 agonist ivuxolimab. These receptors were collected from an adult with an advanced solid tumor such as melanoma, head and neck, liver or kidney cancer. CDR3s include the opening cysteine and the closing phenylalanine or tryptophan. A D gene is named only where the DNA matches it firmly. The listing skips clone size in some rows; elsewhere it reads once, few, many or a size class.

j_gene: TRBJ1-1
v_gene: TRBV5-1
abundance: few
d_gene: .
CDR3aa: CASSLDSVNTEAFF
CDR3nt: TGCGCCAGCAGCTTGGATTCGGTTAACACTGAAGCTTTCTTT

j_gene: TRBJ2-7
v_gene: TRBV16
abundance: .
d_gene: .
CDR3aa: CASGRAAFSYEQYF
CDR3nt: TGTGCCAGCGGAAGGGCAGCTTTTTCCTACGAGCAGTACTTC

j_gene: TRBJ2-2
v_gene: TRBV5-1
abundance: .
d_gene: TRBD1
CDR3aa: CASSRLGQGNTGELFF
CDR3nt: TGCGCCAGCAGCCGCCTGGGACAGGGAAACACCGGGGAGCTGTTTTTT

j_gene: TRBJ1-1
v_gene: TRBV28
abundance: .
d_gene: .
CDR3aa: CASSLSHMEAFF
CDR3nt: TGTGCCAGCAGTCTATCCCACATGGAAGCTTTCTTT

j_gene: TRBJ2-7
v_gene: TRBV28
abundance: .
d_gene: .
CDR3aa: CASSFEAWGGTHEQYF
CDR3nt: TGTGCCAGCAGTTTCGAGGCCTGGGGCGGGACACACGAGCAGTACTTC

j_gene: TRBJ2-7
v_gene: TRBV6-5
abundance: .
d_gene: TRBD1
CDR3aa: CASSYSGRGPYEQYF
CDR3nt: TGTGCCAGCAGTTACTCCGGCAGGGGGCCCTACGAGCAGTACTTC

j_gene: TRBJ2-7
v_gene: TRBV18
abundance: .
d_gene: .
CDR3aa: CASSPPSDYYEQYF
CDR3nt: TGTGCCAGCTCACCACCTAGCGACTACTACGAGCAGTACTTC

j_gene: TRBJ1-1
v_gene: TRBV5-1
abundance: once
d_gene: TRBD1
CDR3aa: CASSLNRGRFMNTEAFF
CDR3nt: TGCGCCAGCAGCTTAAACAGGGGGCGCTTTATGAACACTGAAGCTTTCTTT

j_gene: TRBJ2-7
v_gene: TRBV6-6
abundance: .
d_gene: .
CDR3aa: CASRRSVYEQYF
CDR3nt: TGTGCCAGCAGGCGCTCAGTCTACGAGCAGTACTTC

j_gene: TRBJ2-6
v_gene: TRBV29-1
abundance: once
d_gene: TRBD1
CDR3aa: CSVSGGSGANVLTF
CDR3nt: TGCAGCGTCTCAGGGGGCTCTGGGGCCAACGTCCTGACTTTC

j_gene: TRBJ2-3
v_gene: TRBV7-9
abundance: .
d_gene: .
CDR3aa: CASSSQFDSFDTDTQYF
CDR3nt: TGTGCCAGCAGCTCCCAATTTGACAGTTTCGACACAGATACGCAGTATTTT

j_gene: TRBJ2-7
v_gene: TRBV28
abundance: .
d_gene: TRBD1
CDR3aa: CASSPGQSYEQYF
CDR3nt: TGTGCCAGCAGCCCGGGACAGTCCTACGAGCAGTACTTC

j_gene: TRBJ2-5
v_gene: TRBV15
abundance: .
d_gene: .
CDR3aa: CATSRVGGGLGRETQYF
CDR3nt: TGTGCCACCAGCAGAGTGGGCGGCGGCCTGGGTAGGGAGACCCAGTACTTC

j_gene: TRBJ1-5
v_gene: TRBV2
abundance: .
d_gene: TRBD1
CDR3aa: CASSDPRTGGGPQHF
CDR3nt: TGTGCCAGCAGTGATCCCCGGACAGGGGGGGGGCCCCAGCATTTT

j_gene: TRBJ1-5
v_gene: TRBV28
abundance: few
d_gene: .
CDR3aa: CASRTGLNQPQHF
CDR3nt: TGTGCCAGCAGGACCGGGCTCAATCAGCCCCAGCATTTT

j_gene: TRBJ1-2
v_gene: TRBV4-3
abundance: few
d_gene: TRBD1
CDR3aa: CASSQGKRGQGNGYTF
CDR3nt: TGCGCCAGCAGCCAAGGGAAGCGAGGACAGGGAAATGGCTACACCTTC

j_gene: TRBJ2-7
v_gene: TRBV6-6
abundance: .
d_gene: TRBD2
CDR3aa: CASRAGRGVDEQYF
CDR3nt: TGTGCCAGCAGGGCGGGGCGGGGGGTAGACGAGCAGTACTTC

j_gene: TRBJ2-5
v_gene: TRBV7-3
abundance: few
d_gene: .
CDR3aa: CASSLWETQYF
CDR3nt: TGTGCCAGCAGCTTATGGGAGACCCAGTACTTC

j_gene: TRBJ2-1
v_gene: TRBV5-1
abundance: .
d_gene: .
CDR3aa: CASFPSGNSYNEQFF
CDR3nt: TGCGCCAGCTTCCCCAGCGGTAACTCCTACAATGAGCAGTTCTTC

j_gene: TRBJ2-7
v_gene: TRBV4-2
abundance: .
d_gene: TRBD2
CDR3aa: CASSQQTSGRARSYEQYF
CDR3nt: TGTGCCAGCAGCCAACAGACTAGCGGGAGGGCCAGATCCTACGAGCAGTACTTC

j_gene: TRBJ2-1
v_gene: TRBV28
abundance: .
d_gene: .
CDR3aa: CASSSNYNEQFF
CDR3nt: TGTGCCAGCAGTTCGAACTACAATGAGCAGTTCTTC

j_gene: TRBJ2-3
v_gene: TRBV5-1
abundance: once
d_gene: .
CDR3aa: CASSRSAPDTQYF
CDR3nt: TGCGCCAGCAGCCGCAGTGCCCCAGATACGCAGTATTTT

j_gene: TRBJ2-4
v_gene: TRBV18
abundance: .
d_gene: .
CDR3aa: CASSPGGSEVKNIQYF
CDR3nt: TGTGCCAGCTCACCAGGGGGGTCCGAAGTCAAAAACATTCAGTACTTC

j_gene: TRBJ1-1
v_gene: TRBV12-5
abundance: .
d_gene: .
CDR3aa: CASGLGGGRITEAFF
CDR3nt: TGTGCTAGTGGTTTGGGAGGGGGGCGGATCACTGAAGCTTTCTTT

j_gene: TRBJ1-5
v_gene: TRBV27
abundance: .
d_gene: .
CDR3aa: CASSLKGEYSNQPQHF
CDR3nt: TGTGCCAGCAGCCTAAAGGGGGAGTATAGCAATCAGCCCCAGCATTTT

j_gene: TRBJ1-4
v_gene: TRBV2
abundance: .
d_gene: TRBD1
CDR3aa: CASSITGGSNEKLFF
CDR3nt: TGTGCCAGCAGTATTACAGGGGGGTCTAATGAAAAACTGTTTTTT

j_gene: TRBJ1-1
v_gene: TRBV5-1
abundance: .
d_gene: TRBD1
CDR3aa: CASSPLQGPGTEAFF
CDR3nt: TGCGCCAGCAGCCCATTACAGGGGCCGGGAACTGAAGCTTTCTTT

j_gene: TRBJ2-3
v_gene: TRBV6-4
abundance: .
d_gene: .
CDR3aa: CASRPAGADTQYF
CDR3nt: TGTGCCAGCAGGCCTGCCGGAGCGGATACGCAGTATTTT

j_gene: TRBJ2-5
v_gene: TRBV5-4
abundance: .
d_gene: TRBD1
CDR3aa: CASSGTTGEETQYF
CDR3nt: TGTGCCAGCAGCGGGACGACAGGGGAAGAGACCCAGTACTTC

j_gene: TRBJ2-5
v_gene: TRBV21-1
abundance: .
d_gene: .
CDR3aa: CASSKGFRREGIETQYF
CDR3nt: TGTGCCAGCAGCAAAGGGTTTAGGAGGGAGGGGATAGAGACCCAGTACTTC

j_gene: TRBJ1-5
v_gene: TRBV18
abundance: .
d_gene: TRBD1
CDR3aa: CASSPPGTGGAGQPQHF
CDR3nt: TGTGCCAGCTCACCACCGGGGACAGGGGGCGCGGGGCAGCCCCAGCATTTT

j_gene: TRBJ1-2
v_gene: TRBV7-9
abundance: .
d_gene: .
CDR3aa: CASSLVQTGHGYTF
CDR3nt: TGTGCCAGCAGCTTAGTACAGACTGGCCATGGCTACACCTTC

j_gene: TRBJ2-7
v_gene: TRBV6-6
abundance: .
d_gene: TRBD1
CDR3aa: CASSPWGQGPLEQYF
CDR3nt: TGTGCCAGCAGTCCCTGGGGACAGGGCCCCCTCGAGCAGTACTTC

j_gene: TRBJ1-1
v_gene: TRBV4-3
abundance: .
d_gene: .
CDR3aa: CASSQGRENTEAFF
CDR3nt: TGCGCCAGCAGCCAGGGACGGGAGAACACTGAAGCTTTCTTT

j_gene: TRBJ2-4
v_gene: TRBV25-1
abundance: .
d_gene: .
CDR3aa: CASSEYTGRGFKKNIQYF
CDR3nt: TGTGCCAGCAGTGAATATACGGGGAGGGGGTTTAAAAAAAACATTCAGTACTTC

j_gene: TRBJ2-7
v_gene: TRBV7-2
abundance: .
d_gene: .
CDR3aa: CASSSLANEQYF
CDR3nt: TGTGCCAGCAGCTCTCTAGCAAACGAGCAGTACTTC

j_gene: TRBJ2-3
v_gene: TRBV29-1
abundance: few
d_gene: TRBD2
CDR3aa: CSVSGTSGGTDTQYF
CDR3nt: TGCAGCGTCTCCGGGACTAGCGGGGGAACAGATACGCAGTATTTT

j_gene: TRBJ1-5
v_gene: TRBV19
abundance: .
d_gene: .
CDR3aa: CASSMTPTFNQPQHF
CDR3nt: TGTGCCAGTAGTATGACGCCCACTTTCAATCAGCCCCAGCATTTT

j_gene: TRBJ2-3
v_gene: TRBV6-1
abundance: .
d_gene: TRBD1
CDR3aa: CASSEYTGAYDTQYF
CDR3nt: TGTGCCAGCAGTGAATATACAGGGGCTTACGATACGCAGTATTTT

j_gene: TRBJ2-3
v_gene: TRBV18
abundance: .
d_gene: .
CDR3aa: CASSTASTDTQYF
CDR3nt: TGTGCCAGCTCAACCGCTAGCACAGATACGCAGTATTTT

j_gene: TRBJ2-3
v_gene: TRBV18
abundance: .
d_gene: TRBD2
CDR3aa: CASSPVTSGSGTDTQYF
CDR3nt: TGTGCCAGCTCACCAGTTACTAGCGGGAGTGGCACAGATACGCAGTATTTT

j_gene: TRBJ1-2
v_gene: TRBV5-1
abundance: .
d_gene: .
CDR3aa: CASSVNRDGYTF
CDR3nt: TGCGCCAGCAGCGTAAACAGGGACGGCTACACCTTC